Sequencing of this TCR beta chain was carried out in a study of T cells in Graves' hyperthyroidism and ophthalmopathy (dated by TCRdb to the late 2010s). With respect to the entire study: Peripheral blood samples were taken at initial diagnosis, before any treatment was given. To identify distinguishing TCR V-J signatures, a discovery cohort of around 100 patients was used, comprising under 45 with Graves' ophthalmopathy and some 57 with stable Graves' hyperthyroidism. Whether ophthalmopathy could be predicted prospectively was tested in an independent validation cohort made up of roughly 19 hyperthyroidism patients plus 17 patients who later progressed to ophthalmopathy. The 100 discovery patients were randomly split 7:3 into training and test sets. In addition, the study compared T-cell repertoires in thyroid tissue and in blood from about six Graves' hyperthyroidism patients. Once sampling was done, hyperthyroidism patients were given methimazole at a starting dose of 30 mg daily, whereas ophthalmopathy patients were given high-dose intravenous methylprednisolone. TCR Vbeta CDR3 sequencing of 120 to 150 peripheral blood samples (approximately 44 ophthalmopathy, under 80 hyperthyroidism and approximately 17 progressor patients) is reported in the paper. Results and caveats for the whole study, not just this receptor: Sample size was not statistically predetermined, and investigators were not blinded to group allocation. A model built on a 13 V-J signature distinguished ophthalmopathy from stable hyperthyroidism, reaching 85% to 90% sensitivity and about 81% specificity in cross-validation and 80%/75% in testing. Blood samples also contained most of the expanded thyroid clonotypes (frequency above 0.001), which suggests that blood repertoires may reflect thyroid immune responses. During validation, the model predicted progression to ophthalmopathy a median of around 6 months ahead of onset, with 60% to 71% sensitivity and 72% to 80% specificity.

The CDR3 starts with the cysteine, ends with the phenylalanine, and has 12 residues. Only the CDR3 DNA is retained, 36 bases long and in frame from the first base. Cut back by 6 bases and 7 bases, the V and J ends lie 13 bases apart. The germline V gene supplies CDR1 WSHSY and CDR2 SAAADI. Ophthalmopathy patients had moderately to severely active disease, with a Clinical Activity Score of 3 or more, a NOSPECS grade of 4 or more, and a disease duration of less than 3 months. Patients with uncontrolled infections, other autoimmune diseases, pregnancy or lactation were excluded. Diagnoses were established on the basis of clinical symptoms, serum thyroxine and TRAb, thyroid ultrasound, and orbital computed tomography. PBMCs were separated from 7.5 to 10 ml of fresh peripheral blood using Ficoll-Paque density gradient centrifugation. Trizol reagent was used to extract total RNA, and RNA quality was then checked on an Agilent 2100 Bioanalyzer.

The TCR beta CDR3 regions were amplified from the RNA transcripts. The TCR CDR3 was subjected to a first round of RT-PCR using the HTBI primer set and the Qiagen OneStep RT-PCR kit. Libraries were constructed in a second round of multiplex PCR, after which size selection and purification were performed. The libraries were sequenced on an Illumina HiSeq2000 using paired-end 100 bp reads. Processing in the source paper ran as follows. SOAPnuke was used to process the raw data, with reads discarded if the reads contained adapters or uncalled bases, had a mean Phred below 15, or lacked an exact constant-primer or identifier match. COPE v1.2.5 was used to merge the high-quality paired reads, and each unique nucleotide sequence was defined as a clonotype. MiTCR v1.1 was used to align clonotypes to the IMGT TRBV, TRBD and TRBJ reference segments. Analysis was restricted to V-J combinations with a frequency above 0.0001, which covered roughly 99% of repertoires. The TCS score was defined as F50 (clonal expansion) divided by E x V (chaos), with BLOSUM62-based TCRdist calculated between CDR3 peptides within each V-J. Welch's t-statistics and random forest reduced around 550 V-J features to 10 to 15, which were used in a naive Bayes classifier (R e1071). TCRdb cleaned the public reads at Q25 with fastp, built clones with MiXCR and kept in-frame beta chains. CDR3 protein duplicates are merged, each entry listing the most common genes and DNA. In this record, the V and J calls reflect TCRdb's handling and not the investigators' own analysis. A total of hundreds of thousands of distinct CDR3 sequences appear in this sample, around 21% of them only once. The ten largest clones add up to about 34% of the sample.

As for this clonotype: The specificity of this receptor is unknown. No per-base quality is available; no much larger clone lies one base away.

The sequence derives from a man aged 25 to 45 with Graves' ophthalmopathy. The chain is assembled from TRBV10-2 and TRBJ2-7; the best D guess is TRBD2, with 6 bases matching. Sequencing used blood. The CDR3 in this case is CASRGVAGEQYF. The sequenced DNA: TGCGCCAGCAGAGGGGTGGCGGGAGAGCAGTACTTC.